This TCR beta chain originates from a study of T cell changes during pregnancy in multiple sclerosis. Data came from immunoSEQ multiplex PCR; TCRdb stores just in-frame clones and leaves some out. The sample contains tens of thousands of clones, approximately 91% of which appear only once. Germline assignment: CDR1 SGHVS and CDR2 FNYEAQ. The V and J ends lost 11 bases and 5 bases, in that order; junction bases with no gene match: 12. The CDR3 sequence is 13 residues long. This material consisted of peripheral blood, taken in the third trimester of pregnancy. This sequence originates from a female donor with multiple sclerosis, enrolled in a pregnancy study. This sequence joins TRBV7-6 and TRBJ2-7; 7 bases line up with TRBD1. The chain's CDR3 is CASGRGLFNEQYF. The CDR3, as DNA: TGTGCCTCCGGAAGGGGGCTGTTTAACGAGCAGTACTTC.